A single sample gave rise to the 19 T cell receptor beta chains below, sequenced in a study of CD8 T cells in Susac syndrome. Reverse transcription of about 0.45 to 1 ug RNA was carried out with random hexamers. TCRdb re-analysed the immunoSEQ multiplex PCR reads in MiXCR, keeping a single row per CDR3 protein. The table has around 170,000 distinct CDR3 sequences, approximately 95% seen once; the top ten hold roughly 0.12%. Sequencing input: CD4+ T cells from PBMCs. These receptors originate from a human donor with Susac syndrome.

CDR3 sequence (DNA): TGTGCCAGCAGCCCCCCCGGAGCGACTGAAGCTTTCTTT. It is translated as CASSPPGATEAFF. The J gene is TRBJ1-1, the V gene TRBV7-9; D is unresolved. V shed 5 bases and J shed 5 bases, with 12 bases lying between them. CDR1 is SEHNR and CDR2 is FQNEAQ in the germline V gene (reference sequence). CDR3 length equals 13 residues.

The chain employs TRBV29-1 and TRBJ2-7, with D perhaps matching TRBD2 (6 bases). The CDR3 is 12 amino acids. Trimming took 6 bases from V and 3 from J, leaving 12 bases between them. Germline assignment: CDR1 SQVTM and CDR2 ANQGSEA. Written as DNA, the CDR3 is TGCAGCGTAGCGGGTCATGGCTACGAGCAGTACTTC. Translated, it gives CSVAGHGYEQYF.

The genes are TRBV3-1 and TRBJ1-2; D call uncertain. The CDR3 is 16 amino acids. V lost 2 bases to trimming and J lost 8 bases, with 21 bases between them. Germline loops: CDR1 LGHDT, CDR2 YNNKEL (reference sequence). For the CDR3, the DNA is TGTGCCAGCAGCCAAACCCTCATGCTGGGGTTTCGGGGCTACACCTTC. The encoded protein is CASSQTLMLGFRGYTF.

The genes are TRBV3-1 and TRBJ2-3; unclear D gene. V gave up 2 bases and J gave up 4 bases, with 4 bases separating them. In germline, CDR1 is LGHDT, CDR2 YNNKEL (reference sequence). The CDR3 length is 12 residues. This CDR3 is CASSQLADTQYF. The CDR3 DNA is TGTGCCAGCAGCCAACTAGCAGATACGCAGTATTTT.

The CDR3 sequence is CSAKAQGAYEQYF. The DNA of the CDR3 is TGCAGTGCTAAAGCACAGGGTGCCTACGAGCAGTACTTC. The chain has TRBV20-1 and TRBJ2-7, with D possibly being TRBD1 (6 bases). This CDR3 contains 13 residues. Trimming cost V 4 bases and J 2 bases, with 12 bases left between them. The V gene's germline CDR1 is DFQATT and CDR2 SNEGSKA (reference sequence).

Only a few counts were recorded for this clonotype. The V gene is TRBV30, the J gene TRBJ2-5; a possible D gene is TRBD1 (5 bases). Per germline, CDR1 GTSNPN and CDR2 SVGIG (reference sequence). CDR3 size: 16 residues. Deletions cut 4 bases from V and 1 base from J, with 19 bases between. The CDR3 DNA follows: TGTGCCTGGACCCCGTGGGGCAGATTAGCCCAAGAGACCCAGTACTTC. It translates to CAWTPWGRLAQETQYF.

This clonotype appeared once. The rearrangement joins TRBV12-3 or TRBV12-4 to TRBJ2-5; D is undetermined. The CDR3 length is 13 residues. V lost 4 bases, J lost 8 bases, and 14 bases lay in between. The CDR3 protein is CASSSPNGLTQYF. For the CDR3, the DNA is TGTGCCAGCAGTTCTCCTAATGGCTTAACCCAGTACTTC.

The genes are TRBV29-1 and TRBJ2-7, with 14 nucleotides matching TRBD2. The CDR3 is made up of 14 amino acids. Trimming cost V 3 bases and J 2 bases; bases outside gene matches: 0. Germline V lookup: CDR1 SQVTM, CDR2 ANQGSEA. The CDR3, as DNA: TGCAGCGTTGAGGGACTAGCGGGGGCCTACGAGCAGTACTTC. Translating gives CSVEGLAGAYEQYF.

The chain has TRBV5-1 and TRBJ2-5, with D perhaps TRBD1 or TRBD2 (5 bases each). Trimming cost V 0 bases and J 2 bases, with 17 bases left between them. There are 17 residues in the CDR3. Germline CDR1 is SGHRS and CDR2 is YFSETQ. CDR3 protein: CASSLGTPGPDQETQYF. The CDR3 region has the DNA TGCGCCAGCAGCTTGGGGACACCGGGACCGGATCAAGAGACCCAGTACTTC.

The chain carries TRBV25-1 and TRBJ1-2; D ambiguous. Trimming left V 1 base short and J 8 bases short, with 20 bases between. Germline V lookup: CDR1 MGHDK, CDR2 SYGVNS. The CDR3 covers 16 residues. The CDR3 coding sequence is TGTGCCAGCAGTGAATGGGGTGTACAGACCCAGGCGGGCTACACCTTC. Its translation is CASSEWGVQTQAGYTF.

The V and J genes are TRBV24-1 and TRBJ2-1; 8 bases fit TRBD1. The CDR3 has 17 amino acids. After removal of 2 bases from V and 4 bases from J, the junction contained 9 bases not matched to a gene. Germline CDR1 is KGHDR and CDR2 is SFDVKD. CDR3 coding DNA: TGTGCCACCAGTGATTACAGCCAGGGGGCTTCATACAATGAGCAGTTCTTC. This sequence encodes CATSDYSQGASYNEQFF.

Here the CDR3 DNA reads TGTGCCAGCAGTAAGACAGTGCCAGGGGGCTACACCTTC. Protein product: CASSKTVPGGYTF. The chain combines TRBV28 with TRBJ1-2, with D maybe TRBD1 (5 bases). Between the trimmed V and J ends, which lost 5 bases and 8 bases, there was a span of 15 bases. CDR1 and CDR2 (germline): MDHEN, SYDVKM. The CDR3 is 13 amino acids.

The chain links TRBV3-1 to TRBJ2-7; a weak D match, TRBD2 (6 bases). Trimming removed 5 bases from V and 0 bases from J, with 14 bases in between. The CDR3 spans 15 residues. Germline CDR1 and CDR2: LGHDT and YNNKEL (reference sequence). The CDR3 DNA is TGTGCCAGCAGCTCATACTGGGGGGACTCCTACGAGCAGTACTTC. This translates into CASSSYWGDSYEQYF.

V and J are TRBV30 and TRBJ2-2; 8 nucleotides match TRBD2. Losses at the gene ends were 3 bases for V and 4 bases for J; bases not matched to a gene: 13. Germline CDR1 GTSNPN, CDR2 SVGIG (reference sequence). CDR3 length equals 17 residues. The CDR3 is CAWRDTGGRAATGELFF. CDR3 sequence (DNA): TGTGCCTGGAGGGACACGGGGGGGAGGGCCGCCACCGGGGAGCTGTTTTTT.

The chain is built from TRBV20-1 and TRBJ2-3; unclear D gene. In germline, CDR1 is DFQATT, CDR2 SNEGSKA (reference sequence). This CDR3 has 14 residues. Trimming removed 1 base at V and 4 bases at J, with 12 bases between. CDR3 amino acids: CSARGSSGADTQYF. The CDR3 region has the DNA TGCAGTGCTAGAGGGAGTAGTGGCGCAGATACGCAGTATTTT.

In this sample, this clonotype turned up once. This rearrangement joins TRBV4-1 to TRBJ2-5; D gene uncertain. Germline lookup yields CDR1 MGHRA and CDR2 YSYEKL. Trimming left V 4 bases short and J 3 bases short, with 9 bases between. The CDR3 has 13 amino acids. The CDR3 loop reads CASSLALKETQYF. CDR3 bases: TGCGCCAGCAGCCTTGCACTTAAAGAGACCCAGTACTTC.

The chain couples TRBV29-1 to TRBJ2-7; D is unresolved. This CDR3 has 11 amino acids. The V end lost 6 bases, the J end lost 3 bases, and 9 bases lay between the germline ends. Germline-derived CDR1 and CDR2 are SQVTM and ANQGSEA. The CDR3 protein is CSVLSGYEQYF. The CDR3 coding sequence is TGCAGCGTGCTATCGGGCTACGAGCAGTACTTC.

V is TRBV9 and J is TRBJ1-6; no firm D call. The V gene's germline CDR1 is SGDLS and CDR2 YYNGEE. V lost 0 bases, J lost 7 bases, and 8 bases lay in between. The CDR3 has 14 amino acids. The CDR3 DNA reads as TGTGCCAGCAGCGTAGTTGGGGAAAATTCACCCCTCCACTTT. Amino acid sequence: CASSVVGENSPLHF. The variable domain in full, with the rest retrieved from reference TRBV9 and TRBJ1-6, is DSGVTQTPKHLITATGQRVTLRCSPRSGDLSVYWYQQSLDQGLQFLIQYYNGEERAKGNILERFSAQQFPDLHSELNLSSLELGDSALYFCASSVVGENSPLHFGNGTRLTVT.

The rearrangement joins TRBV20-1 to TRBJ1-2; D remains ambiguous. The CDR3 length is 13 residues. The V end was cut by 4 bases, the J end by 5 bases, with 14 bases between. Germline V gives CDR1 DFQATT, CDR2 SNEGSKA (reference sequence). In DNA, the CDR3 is TGCAGTGCTACCCAGGTCGGGGATTATGGCTACACCTTC. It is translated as CSATQVGDYGYTF.